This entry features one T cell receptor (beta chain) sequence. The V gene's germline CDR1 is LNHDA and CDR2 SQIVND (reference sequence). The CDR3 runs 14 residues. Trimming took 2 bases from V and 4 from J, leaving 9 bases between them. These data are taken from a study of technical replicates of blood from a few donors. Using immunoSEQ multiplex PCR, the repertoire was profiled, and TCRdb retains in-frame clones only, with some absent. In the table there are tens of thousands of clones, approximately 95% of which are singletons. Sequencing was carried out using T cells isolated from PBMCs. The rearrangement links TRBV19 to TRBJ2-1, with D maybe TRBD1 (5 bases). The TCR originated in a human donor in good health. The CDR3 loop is CASSIQGLYNEQFF. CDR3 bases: TGTGCCAGTAGTATACAGGGATTGTACAATGAGCAGTTCTTC.